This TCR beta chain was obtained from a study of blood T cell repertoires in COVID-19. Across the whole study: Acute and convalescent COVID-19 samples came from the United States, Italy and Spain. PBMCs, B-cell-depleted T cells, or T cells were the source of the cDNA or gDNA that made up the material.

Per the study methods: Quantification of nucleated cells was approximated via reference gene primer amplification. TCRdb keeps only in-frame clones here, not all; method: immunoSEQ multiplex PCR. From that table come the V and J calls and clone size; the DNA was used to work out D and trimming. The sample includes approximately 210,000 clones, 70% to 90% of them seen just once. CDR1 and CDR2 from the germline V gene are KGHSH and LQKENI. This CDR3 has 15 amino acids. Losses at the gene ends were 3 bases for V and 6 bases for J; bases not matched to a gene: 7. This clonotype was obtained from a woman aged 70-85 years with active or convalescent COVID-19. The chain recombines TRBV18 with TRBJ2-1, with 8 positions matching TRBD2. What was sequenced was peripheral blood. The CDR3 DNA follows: TGTGCCAGCTCACCCGCGGGAGGAACTCTCAATGAGCAGTTCTTC. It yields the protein CASSPAGGTLNEQFF.